Given below is one TCR beta chain in context. Germline CDR1 and CDR2: GTSNPN and SVGIG (reference sequence). CDR3 length: 12 amino acids. V lost 3 bases to trimming and J lost 0 bases, with 5 bases between them. This entry is derived from a study of blood T cell repertoires in COVID-19. The wider study: Researchers got acute and convalescent COVID-19 samples from the United States, Italy and Spain. From T cells, B-cell-depleted T cells, or PBMCs came the material, which was cDNA or gDNA.

In the source study's methods: Cell counts per sample came from amplifying reference gene primers. Profiling relied on immunoSEQ multiplex PCR, and the TCRdb table lists in-frame clones only, not all of them. V and J calls and clone size are as listed in that table; D and trimming were resolved from the DNA. The repertoire consists of some 130,000 clones, with around four fifths occurring once and the leading ten covering 11%. The sequence was collected from a man in his 60s who had recovered from COVID-19. The chain uses TRBV30 and TRBJ1-1; D call uncertain. Sequencing was performed on peripheral blood. The CDR3, as DNA: TGTGCCTGGAGAGAGATGAACACTGAAGCTTTCTTT. It codes for CAWREMNTEAFF.